The clone carrying this TCR beta chain was seen at least ten times. Per the study methods: How many nucleated cells were present was estimated from reference gene primer amplification. Libraries were prepared by immunoSEQ multiplex PCR; TCRdb keeps only in-frame clonotypes and omits some of them. The V and J calls and clone size are taken from that table; D and trimming were inferred from the DNA. The sample contains 55,000 to 85,000 clones, 81% of which appear only once. This sample stems from a study of blood T cell repertoires in COVID-19. The wider study: Researchers got acute and convalescent COVID-19 samples from the United States, Italy and Spain. PBMCs, B-cell-depleted T cells, or T cells provided the cDNA or gDNA that made up the material.

Germline lookup yields CDR1 MNHEY and CDR2 SMNVEV (reference sequence). Trimming left V 1 base short and J 9 bases short, with 13 bases between. The length of the CDR3 is 14 residues. The chain combines TRBV27 with TRBJ1-3; tentative D call: TRBD1 (6 bases). Sequenced material: peripheral blood. The clonotype comes from a woman in her 70s with acute or convalescent COVID-19. The CDR3 DNA follows: TGTGCCAGCAGTTTATACAGGGAAGGTAGCACCATATATTTT. Translated: CASSLYREGSTIYF.